Listed below are T cell receptor beta chains from one sample, sequenced in a study of T cell responses to AZD1222 COVID-19 vaccine. This table comes from immunoSEQ multiplex PCR, and its TCRdb copy is limited to in-frame clones, with some not included. The sample contains roughly 140,000 clones, over 90% of which appear only once. Sequencing used peripheral blood, obtained 28 days after the second AZD1222 dose. These receptor sequences come from an adult who received the AZD1222 COVID-19 vaccine. Each CDR3 is given with its conserved first and last residue. A D gene is named only where the DNA matches it firmly. Only part of the rows carry a size: once, few, many, or a class if the clone is expanded.

V gene	CDR3 length	D gene	J gene	clone size	CDR3 protein	CDR3 DNA
TRBV7-9	16	-	TRBJ1-3	-	CASSPARAGSESLIYF	TGTGCCAGCAGCCCAGCCAGAGCAGGGAGCGAGTCGCTCATATATTTT
TRBV30	13	-	TRBJ1-2	-	CAWSRDRPYGYTF	TGTGCCTGGAGCCGCGACAGGCCCTATGGCTACACCTTC
TRBV7-2	17	TRBD2	TRBJ2-3	-	CASSPAGTSGRLDTQYF	TGTGCCAGCAGCCCCGCCGGGACTAGCGGGAGGTTAGATACGCAGTATTTT
TRBV19	16	-	TRBJ1-2	-	CASSIGVMKRSYGYTF	TGTGCCAGTAGTATCGGCGTTATGAAGCGATCCTATGGCTACACCTTC
TRBV5-5	16	-	TRBJ1-2	few	CASSLVGWEFNYGYTF	TGTGCCAGCAGCTTGGTTGGTTGGGAGTTTAACTATGGCTACACCTTC
TRBV21-1	16	-	TRBJ1-1	-	CASSLRDSSMNTEAFF	TGTGCCAGCAGCCTCCGAGACAGCTCCATGAACACTGAAGCTTTCTTT
TRBV6-5	12	-	TRBJ1-4	once	CASSYEGEKLFF	TGTGCCAGCAGTTACGAGGGAGAAAAACTGTTTTTT
TRBV5-6	15	-	TRBJ2-5	-	CASSLLGPKWETQYF	TGTGCCAGCAGCTTGTTGGGCCCGAAATGGGAGACCCAGTACTTC
TRBV19	13	TRBD1	TRBJ1-1	once	CASGWTGSSEAFF	TGTGCCAGTGGGTGGACAGGGTCCTCTGAAGCTTTCTTT
TRBV9	15	-	TRBJ1-3	-	CASSPLPAHGNTIYF	TGTGCCAGCAGCCCCCTTCCCGCTCATGGAAACACCATATATTTT
TRBV28	17	-	TRBJ1-2	-	CASSWGGVGGSNYGYTF	TGTGCCAGCAGTTGGGGCGGGGTTGGTGGTAGTAACTATGGCTACACCTTC
TRBV7-2	13	-	TRBJ1-2	-	CASNLTPGYGYTF	TGTGCCAGCAACCTAACCCCGGGGTATGGCTACACCTTC
TRBV7-9	17	TRBD1	TRBJ2-3	-	CASSLGKGTGGTDTQYF	TGTGCCAGCAGCTTAGGAAAAGGGACAGGGGGCACAGATACGCAGTATTTT
TRBV4-1	16	TRBD2	TRBJ2-7	-	CASSQDPSGSSYEQYF	TGCGCCAGCAGCCAAGACCCTAGCGGGAGCTCCTACGAGCAGTACTTC
TRBV7-9	14	-	TRBJ1-2	-	CASTLDSSNYGYTF	TGTGCCAGCACCCTGGACAGCTCTAACTATGGCTACACCTTC
TRBV30	14	-	TRBJ1-2	-	CAWSPGLANYGYTF	TGTGCCTGGAGTCCGGGCCTAGCTAACTATGGCTACACCTTC
TRBV14	16	-	TRBJ1-2	-	CASSQRDARQPYGYTF	TGTGCCAGCAGCCAAAGGGACGCAAGGCAACCCTATGGCTACACCTTC
TRBV7-9	13	-	TRBJ2-1	-	CASSLLGPYEQFF	TGTGCCAGCAGCTTGCTAGGTCCCTATGAGCAGTTCTTC